The 14 T cell receptor beta chains listed next were all sequenced from one sample in a study of shared clonotypes between healthy human individuals (dated by TCRdb to 2018 to 2020). Library prep was done by the immunoSEQ multiplex PCR assay. TCRdb retrieved this table from immuneACCESS and kept in-frame rearrangements only. Not all clones are present; in checked studies, unresolved V genes account for under half, and no reason is known for the remainder. The sample data list some 700,000 clones, and roughly 91% of these were observed just once. Clones ranked in the top ten supply approximately 35% of the sample. Sequences were obtained from memory CD8+ T cells from PBMCs. The meaning of the sample's cell subset or site label: CD45RO+ cells pooled with CCR7-negative TemRA cells. Receptors were obtained from a young man in good health. Some clones in this sample may be carry-over from other donors' samples.

V usage is TRBV4-3 and J usage is TRBJ1-1; D ambiguous. Per germline, CDR1 LGHNA and CDR2 YSLEER. CDR3 length: 15 amino acids. The germline V and J ends were trimmed by 3 bases and 1 base, with 12 bases remaining between them. CDR3 loop: CASSQTDGPNTEAFF. In nucleotides, the CDR3 is TGCGCCAGCAGCCAGACCGACGGACCGAACACTGAAGCTTTCTTT.

The table lists this clone with a few counts. One end of the junction does not line up with germline, which may come from a read error. The V and J genes are TRBV7-9 and TRBJ2-7, with D perhaps TRBD1 (6 bases). Germline CDR1 reads SEHNR; CDR2 reads FQNEAQ (reference sequence). The CDR3 runs 14 residues. CDR3 in amino acids: CASSLTDSSSEQYF. CDR3 DNA sequence: TGTGCCAGCAGCTTAACGGACAGTTCCTCCGAGCAGTACTTC.

The J gene is TRBJ2-1, the V gene TRBV11-2, with 9 positions matching TRBD1. The V and J ends lost 7 bases and 8 bases, in that order; junction bases with no gene match: 9. The CDR3 has 14 residues. Germline V lookup: CDR1 SGHAT, CDR2 FQNNGV. CDR3 nucleotides: TGTGCCAGCAATCTCGGGACAGGGTCGTATGAGCAGTTCTTC. Its translation is CASNLGTGSYEQFF.

The rearrangement joins TRBV27 to TRBJ1-2; TRBD1 matches at 7 bases. Losses at the gene ends were 3 bases for V and 3 bases for J; bases not matched to a gene: 10. This CDR3 is 16 amino acids long. Germline V lookup: CDR1 MNHEY, CDR2 SMNVEV (reference sequence). CDR3 in amino acids: CASSFLAGGPHYGYTF. The CDR3, as DNA: TGTGCCAGCAGTTTCCTGGCAGGGGGTCCGCACTATGGCTACACCTTC.

The J gene is TRBJ1-2, the V gene TRBV5-1, with a possible D match to TRBD1 (6 bases). Germline-derived CDR1 and CDR2 are SGHRS and YFSETQ. V shed 3 bases and J shed 8 bases, with 14 bases lying between them. CDR3 length: 13 residues. The CDR3 bases are TGCGCCAGCAGCTCGCTTACAGGGCCGGGCTACACCTTC. Protein: CASSSLTGPGYTF.

This clone came up once. The chain links TRBV28 to TRBJ2-1; D may correspond to TRBD1 or TRBD2 (6 bases each). Trimming stripped 2 bases from V and 5 bases from J, with 16 bases between. The germline V gene has CDR1 MDHEN and CDR2 SYDVKM. This CDR3 region has 16 residues. This CDR3 reads CASSLAWQGRNNEQFF. DNA of the CDR3: TGTGCCAGCAGTTTAGCATGGCAGGGGAGGAACAATGAGCAGTTCTTC. Full variable domain (rest looked up from reference TRBV28 and TRBJ2-1): DVKVTQSSRYLVKRTGEKVFLECVQDMDHENMFWYRQDPGLGLRLIYFSYDVKMKEKGDIPEGYSVSREKKERFSLILESASTNQTSMYLCASSLAWQGRNNEQFFGPGTRLTVL.

The chain links TRBV29-1 to TRBJ2-7; D possibly matches TRBD1 or TRBD2 (6 bases each). Germline CDR1 reads SQVTM; CDR2 reads ANQGSEA. The CDR3 has 14 residues. Trimming took 3 bases from V and 3 from J, leaving 15 bases between them. This CDR3 reads CSVELDSGHYEQYF. CDR3 nucleotides: TGCAGCGTTGAGTTGGACAGCGGGCACTACGAGCAGTACTTC.

The V call is TRBV10-2, the J call TRBJ2-1, with D unclear. CDR1 and CDR2 (germline): WSHSY, SAAADI. This CDR3 has 15 amino acids. V gave up 7 bases and J gave up 0 bases, with 13 bases separating them. The DNA for the CDR3 is TGCGCCAGCATGACGGACCGGAGCTCCTACAATGAGCAGTTCTTC. Translation: CASMTDRSSYNEQFF.

CDR3 DNA: TGTGCCAGCAGCTTAGCGATCGGCAGGGGGGTAGAGACCCAGTACTTC. This translates into CASSLAIGRGVETQYF. This chain joins TRBV7-7 and TRBJ2-5; tentative D call: TRBD1 (7 bases). V was clipped by 0 bases and J by 4 bases, with 15 bases between them. Germline V gene data show CDR1 as SSHAT and CDR2 as FNYEAQ (reference sequence). This CDR3 comprises 16 residues.

The rearrangement uses TRBV6-5 and TRBJ2-1; weak D call: TRBD2 (6 bases). The CDR3 runs 13 residues. Trimming left V 3 bases short and J 9 bases short, with 12 bases between. Germline V lookup: CDR1 MNHEY, CDR2 SVGAGI. DNA of the CDR3: TGTGCCAGCAGTTATAGGGGCGGGGTTGAGCAGTTCTTC. Protein product: CASSYRGGVEQFF.

The chain couples TRBV28 to TRBJ1-2, with D unresolved. This CDR3 is built from 16 residues. CDR1 is MDHEN and CDR2 is SYDVKM in the germline V gene. Deletions cut 5 bases from V and 4 bases from J, with 20 bases between. The CDR3 loop reads CASSPSPSASIYGYTF. DNA for the CDR3: TGTGCCAGCAGTCCCAGCCCTTCGGCGTCAATCTATGGCTACACCTTC.

The gene calls are TRBV30 and TRBJ2-7, with 7 bases identical to TRBD1. The CDR3 consists of 16 residues. V was clipped by 0 bases and J by 1 base; unmatched bases: 9. The V gene's germline CDR1 is GTSNPN and CDR2 SVGIG (reference sequence). As DNA, the CDR3 is TGTGCCTGGAGTGTACGGGCTCAGACAGGGTCCTACGAGCAGTACTTC. Translating gives CAWSVRAQTGSYEQYF.

In its sample, this clone was seen once. The chain is built from TRBV27 and TRBJ2-7, with 9 positions matching TRBD1. Germline lookup yields CDR1 MNHEY and CDR2 SMNVEV (reference sequence). Trimming cost V 4 bases and J 3 bases; bases outside gene matches: 1. The CDR3 is made up of 13 amino acids. The CDR3 sequence: CASSSTGGYEQYF. The CDR3 nucleotides read TGTGCCAGCAGTTCGACAGGGGGCTACGAGCAGTACTTC.

The gene calls are TRBV28 and TRBJ1-2, with D hard to call. The CDR3 contains 14 residues. V was clipped by 3 bases and J by 12 bases, with 20 bases between them. The germline V gene encodes CDR1 MDHEN and CDR2 SYDVKM. CDR3 sequence (DNA): TGTGCCAGCAGTTTCCAATCAGACTCTCCTGGGGACACCTTC. Protein sequence: CASSFQSDSPGDTF.